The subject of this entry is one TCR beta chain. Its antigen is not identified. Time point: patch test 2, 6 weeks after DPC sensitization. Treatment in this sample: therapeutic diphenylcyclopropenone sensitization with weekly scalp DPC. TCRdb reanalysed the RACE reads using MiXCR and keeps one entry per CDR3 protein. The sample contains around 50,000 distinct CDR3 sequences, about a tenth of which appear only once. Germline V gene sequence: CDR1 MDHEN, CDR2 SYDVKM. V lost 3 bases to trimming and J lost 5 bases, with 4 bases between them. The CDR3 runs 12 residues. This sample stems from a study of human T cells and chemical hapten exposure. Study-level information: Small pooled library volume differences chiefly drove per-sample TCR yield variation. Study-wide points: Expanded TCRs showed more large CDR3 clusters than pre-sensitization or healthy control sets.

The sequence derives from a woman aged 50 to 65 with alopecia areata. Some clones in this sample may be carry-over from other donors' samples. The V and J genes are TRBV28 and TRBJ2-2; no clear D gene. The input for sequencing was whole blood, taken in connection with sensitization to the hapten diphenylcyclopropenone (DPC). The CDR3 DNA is TGTGCCAGCAGTTTGTCTACCGGGGAGCTGTTTTTT. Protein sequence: CASSLSTGELFF.